The 29 T cell receptor beta chains in this list originate from one sample, sequenced in a study of blood T cells in healthy people across ages. A second PCR of about 7 to 11 cycles used a sample-barcoded 5' primer and a J-beta primer mix. One entry per CDR3 protein results from TCRdb running MiXCR on the 5' RACE reads. Among approximately 800,000 distinct CDR3 sequences, around a quarter were seen once, and the ten largest hold under 4.5%. The data were also submitted as part of a second study, on T cells of mothers and their children.

The material sequenced was blood. These receptors originate from a boy between 5 and 17 years old in good health.

This clonotype was seen a few times. This chain uses TRBV29-1 with TRBJ2-5; D ambiguous. Germline V CDR1 and CDR2: SQVTM, ANQGSEA. Deletions cut 7 bases from V and 4 bases from J, with 16 bases between. The CDR3 covers 13 residues. CDR3 sequence: CSAQAGWGETQYF. CDR3 DNA sequence: TGCAGCGCGCAGGCCGGCTGGGGAGAGACCCAGTACTTC.

The chain links TRBV7-6 to TRBJ2-3; the D is unclear. Trimming stripped 7 bases from V and 2 bases from J, with 10 bases between. The length of the CDR3 is 13 residues. Germline CDR1 reads SGHVS; CDR2 reads FNYEAQ. CDR3 DNA: TGTGCCAGCAAAGGGTGGGACACAGATACGCAGTATTTT. This sequence encodes CASKGWDTDTQYF.

This clonotype was seen a few times. The chain recombines TRBV6-5 with TRBJ2-4, with 9 nucleotides matching TRBD2. This CDR3 comprises 17 residues. Germline V gene lookup returns CDR1 MNHEY and CDR2 SVGAGI. Trimming cost V 4 bases and J 0 bases; bases outside gene matches: 7. CDR3 nucleotide sequence: TGTGCCAGCAGTTCCCCGGGACTAGCAGTAGCCAAAAACATTCAGTACTTC. As protein: CASSSPGLAVAKNIQYF.

J is TRBJ2-5 and V is TRBV14; 8 nucleotides align to TRBD2. V shed 4 bases, J shed 2 bases, and the junction held 9 bases outside the gene matches. Looked up from germline, CDR1 is SGHDN and CDR2 is FVKESK. This CDR3 is built from 16 residues. CDR3 sequence reads: CASSLTRIAGQETQYF. CDR3 sequence (DNA): TGTGCCAGCAGCCTAACGAGGATAGCGGGACAAGAGACCCAGTACTTC.

At least ten counts were recorded for this clonotype. The chain recombines TRBV4-3 with TRBJ2-7; 12 positions agree with TRBD2. The V and J ends lost 0 bases and 5 bases, in that order; junction bases with no gene match: 5. CDR1 and CDR2 from the germline V gene are LGHNA and YSLEER. The CDR3 is 16 residues long. The CDR3 coding sequence is TGCGCCAGCAGCCAAGAGCTAGCGGGAGGGCTTAACGAGCAGTACTTC. It encodes CASSQELAGGLNEQYF.

A single count supports this clonotype. J is TRBJ1-4 and V is TRBV27, with D tentatively TRBD1 (6 bases). Trimming pared 5 bases from V and 3 bases from J, leaving 13 bases between. CDR3 size: 15 residues. The germline V gene has CDR1 MNHEY and CDR2 SMNVEV (reference sequence). For the CDR3, the DNA is TGTGCCAGCAGTAGTACAGGGTCGCCTAATGAAAAACTGTTTTTT. It specifies CASSSTGSPNEKLFF.

The chain recombines TRBV15 with TRBJ2-5, with D perhaps given as TRBD1 or TRBD2 (5 bases each). The end of the DNA fits TRBJ2-7 better, so the J call may be wrong. Germline CDR1 reads LNHNV; CDR2 reads YYDKDF (reference sequence). The CDR3 is made up of 14 amino acids. CDR3 nucleotides: TGTGCCACGAGAGGGGTGGTAGGAGGATACGAGCAGTACTTC. Amino acid sequence: CATRGVVGGYEQYF.

The genes are TRBV29-1 and TRBJ2-7; D unresolved. Trimming cost V 4 bases and J 0 bases, with 13 bases left between them. The CDR3 covers 14 residues. CDR1 and CDR2 (germline): SQVTM, ANQGSEA. The DNA for the CDR3 is TGCAGCGTTGTGGCCGAACTTCACTCCTACGAGCAGTACTTC. Encoded protein: CSVVAELHSYEQYF.

In this sample, this clonotype turned up a few times. This chain uses TRBV7-2 with TRBJ2-5; D unclear. The DNA end lines up better with TRBJ2-7; the J call may be wrong. CDR3 length: 13 residues. Germline V lookup: CDR1 SGHTA, CDR2 FQGNSA. Written as DNA, the CDR3 is TGTGCCAGCAGCGCACGGACGGGTTACGAGCAGTACTTC. Amino acid sequence: CASSARTGYEQYF.

The chain has TRBV6-6 and TRBJ1-2; 10 bases agree with TRBD1. Germline CDR1 is MNHNY and CDR2 is SVGAGI (reference sequence). V was clipped by 8 bases and J by 3 bases; unmatched bases: 0. The CDR3 is made up of 12 amino acids. CDR3 coding DNA: TGTGCCAGCGGACAGGGGGACTATGGCTACACCTTC. Protein product: CASGQGDYGYTF.

The V gene is TRBV12-3 or TRBV12-4, the J gene TRBJ2-1, with TRBD2 matching 8 bases. Losses at the gene ends were 1 base for V and 9 bases for J; bases not matched to a gene: 5. The CDR3 length is 14 residues. The CDR3 DNA reads as TGTGCCAGCAGTTTAGAGCCTAGCGGGCGTGAGCAGTTCTTC. Amino acid sequence: CASSLEPSGREQFF.

The chain has TRBV20-1 and TRBJ2-1; D remains ambiguous. The V and J ends lost 3 bases and 7 bases respectively, with 16 bases between them. The CDR3 sequence is 14 residues long. Looked up from germline, CDR1 is DFQATT and CDR2 is SNEGSKA (reference sequence). The CDR3 DNA is TGCAGTGCTAGTTCGCTCGGAACACGGAATGAGCAGTTCTTC. This sequence encodes CSASSLGTRNEQFF.

This clonotype occurred a few times. The chain carries TRBV6-2 or TRBV6-3 and TRBJ2-5; 8 bases agree with TRBD2. The germline V gene encodes CDR1 MNHEY and CDR2 SVGEGT. The CDR3 runs 18 residues. J was trimmed by 2 bases and V by 3 bases; bases with no gene match: 14. CDR3 residues: CASSYTAGASISQETQYF. CDR3 coding DNA: TGTGCCAGCAGTTATACAGCGGGGGCCAGCATAAGTCAAGAGACCCAGTACTTC.

There are a few counts of this clonotype. The V gene is TRBV7-3, the J gene TRBJ1-6; tentative D call: TRBD1 (5 bases). The germline V and J ends were trimmed by 7 bases and 5 bases, with 12 bases remaining between them. The CDR3 runs to 14 residues. Germline lookup yields CDR1 SGHTA and CDR2 FQGTGA. The CDR3 reads CASKLDSHNSPLHF. CDR3 in DNA: TGTGCCAGCAAATTAGACAGTCATAATTCACCCCTCCACTTT.

The J gene is TRBJ1-1, the V gene TRBV3-1; no firm D call. CDR1 LGHDT and CDR2 YNNKEL come from the germline V gene (reference sequence). This CDR3 contains 14 residues. V gave up 3 bases and J gave up 1 base, with 9 bases separating them. CDR3 protein: CASSHGGRNTEAFF. As DNA, the CDR3 is TGTGCCAGCAGCCACGGCGGCCGGAACACTGAAGCTTTCTTT.

The chain employs TRBV11-2 and TRBJ2-5, with 10 bases matching TRBD2. This CDR3 contains 17 residues. Germline V CDR1 and CDR2: SGHAT, FQNNGV. V trimming: 0 bases; J trimming: 7 bases; junction bases outside the gene matches: 11. This CDR3 reads CASSLELAGGPSVTQYF. The CDR3 DNA sequence: TGTGCCAGCAGCTTAGAGTTAGCGGGGGGACCGAGCGTGACCCAGTACTTC. The variable domain in full, completed from reference TRBV11-2 and TRBJ2-5, reads EAGVAQSPRYKIIEKRQSVAFWCNPISGHATLYWYQQILGQGPKLLIQFQNNGVVDDSQLPKDRFSAERLKGVDSTLKIQPAKLEDSAVYLCASSLELAGGPSVTQYFGPGTRLLVL.

The count of this clonotype is one. The junction shows a germline mismatch at one end, possibly a read error. The rearrangement uses TRBV6-2 or TRBV6-3 and TRBJ2-7, with a weak D call TRBD2 (6 bases). The CDR3 has 14 residues. Germline V CDR1 and CDR2: MNHEY, SVGEGT. The CDR3 region has the DNA TGTGCCAGCAGTGCTCAGGAGGGTCCCTATGAGCAGTACTTC. Amino acid sequence: CASSAQEGPYEQYF.

A few counts support this clonotype. The rearrangement uses TRBV5-1 and TRBJ1-2, with D tentatively TRBD1 (6 bases). The CDR3 has 16 residues. Germline values: CDR1 SGHRS, CDR2 YFSETQ. Trimming took 7 bases from V and 0 from J, leaving 19 bases between them. CDR3 sequence: CASYNQGSFSNYGYTF. The CDR3 DNA is TGCGCCAGCTACAATCAGGGGAGCTTCTCTAACTATGGCTACACCTTC.

The chain has TRBV29-1 and TRBJ2-2, with TRBD2 identical over 7 bases. Germline V lookup: CDR1 SQVTM, CDR2 ANQGSEA. The CDR3 has 13 amino acids. Trimming cost V 2 bases and J 5 bases; bases outside gene matches: 2. CDR3 loop: CSVETGGTGELFF. CDR3 bases: TGCAGCGTTGAAACGGGGGGTACCGGGGAGCTGTTTTTT.

The chain employs TRBV4-2 and TRBJ1-2; possible D gene TRBD1, 6 bases. V lost 1 base, J lost 8 bases, and 17 bases lay in between. Germline V lookup: CDR1 LGHNA, CDR2 YNFKEQ. The CDR3 consists of 15 residues. CDR3 protein: CASSQARGARIGYTF. CDR3 nucleotides: TGTGCCAGCAGCCAAGCGCGGGGGGCGCGGATCGGCTACACCTTC.

This clonotype was seen a few times. The chain uses TRBV7-3 and TRBJ2-1; TRBD2 matches at 8 bases. Germline V gene data show CDR1 as SGHTA and CDR2 as FQGTGA. This CDR3 is 14 amino acids long. J gave up 4 bases and V 3 bases, and 2 bases lay outside the gene matches. CDR3 in amino acids: CASSLERGYNEQFF. The DNA of the CDR3 is TGTGCCAGCAGCTTGGAGCGGGGGTACAATGAGCAGTTCTTC.

J is TRBJ2-7 and V is TRBV9, with D perhaps matching TRBD1 (6 bases). The germline V gene has CDR1 SGDLS and CDR2 YYNGEE. The CDR3 spans 15 residues. Trimming cost V 3 bases and J 3 bases, with 16 bases left between them. CDR3 loop: CASSADSTAGYEQYF. In DNA form, the CDR3 reads TGTGCCAGCAGCGCGGACAGCACAGCCGGCTACGAGCAGTACTTC.

This clonotype has just a few counts. V gene TRBV20-1 combines with J gene TRBJ2-5; TRBD2 aligns across 10 bases. CDR3 length: 18 amino acids. V dropped 0 bases and J dropped 0; count of bases not matched to a gene: 10. In germline, CDR1 is DFQATT, CDR2 SNEGSKA (reference sequence). The CDR3 region is CSARDSGRWELYQETQYF. In DNA, the CDR3 is TGCAGTGCTAGAGATAGCGGGAGGTGGGAACTGTACCAAGAGACCCAGTACTTC.

This clonotype has more than one count but fewer than ten. The rearrangement links TRBV11-1 to TRBJ2-1, with 9 bases fitting TRBD2. From germline, CDR1 is SGHAT and CDR2 FQDESV (reference sequence). The CDR3 runs 22 residues. The junction had 20 bases not matched to a gene; V was cut back by 1 base and J by 1 base. CDR3 amino acids: CASSLVSMIGLAGSDSYNEQFF. Written as DNA, the CDR3 is TGTGCCAGCAGCTTAGTCAGCATGATTGGGCTAGCGGGATCGGATTCCTACAATGAGCAGTTCTTC. Using reference TRBV11-1 and TRBJ2-1 for the parts outside the CDR3, the full variable domain is EAEVAQSPRYKITEKSQAVAFWCDPISGHATLYWYRQILGQGPELLVQFQDESVVDDSQLPKDRFSAERLKGVDSTLKIQPAELGDSAMYLCASSLVSMIGLAGSDSYNEQFFGPGTRLTVL.

The rearrangement uses TRBV2 and TRBJ2-6; TRBD2 aligns across 12 bases. Germline CDR1 reads SNHLY; CDR2 reads FYNNEI. With 5 bases clipped from V and 0 bases from J, the junction kept 5 bases outside the gene matches. The CDR3 sequence is 18 residues long. CDR3 sequence (DNA): TGTGCCAGCAGTCAGAGACTAGCGGGGGTCTCTGGGGCCAACGTCCTGACTTTC. It codes for CASSQRLAGVSGANVLTF. Combining the CDR3 with reference TRBV2 and TRBJ2-6 gives the whole variable domain EPEVTQTPSHQVTQMGQEVILRCVPISNHLYFYWYRQILGQKVEFLVSFYNNEISEKSEIFDDQFSVERPDGSNFTLKIRSTKLEDSAMYFCASSQRLAGVSGANVLTFGAGSRLTVL.

The chain has TRBV3-1 and TRBJ2-7, with D perhaps matching TRBD1 (6 bases). V shed 0 bases and J shed 2 bases, with 11 bases lying between them. Germline CDR1 LGHDT, CDR2 YNNKEL (reference sequence). The CDR3 extends over 15 amino acids. Written as DNA, the CDR3 is TGTGCCAGCAGCCAAGATTGGGACATGCCCTACGAGCAGTACTTC. It codes for CASSQDWDMPYEQYF.

The chain uses TRBV20-1 and TRBJ2-7; 7 bases match TRBD1. Germline CDR1 reads DFQATT; CDR2 reads SNEGSKA (reference sequence). The J segment lost 4 bases and the V segment lost 5 bases, leaving 14 bases of the junction unmatched. This CDR3 contains 15 residues. As DNA, the CDR3 is TGCAGTGCTTTTCCCACCGGGACAGTGCATTACGAGCAGTACTTC. It is translated as CSAFPTGTVHYEQYF.

This chain joins TRBV15 and TRBJ2-1; TRBD1 matches at 8 bases. The tail of the sequence fits TRBJ2-5 better, so the J call may be wrong. Germline lookup yields CDR1 LNHNV and CDR2 YYDKDF (reference sequence). This CDR3 is 15 amino acids long. The CDR3 loop reads CATSRDQGAGETQYF. CDR3 in DNA: TGTGCCACCAGCAGAGATCAGGGGGCTGGAGAGACCCAGTACTTC.

V gene TRBV29-1 combines with J gene TRBJ2-7, with TRBD2 as a possible D gene (6 bases). Trimming cost V 5 bases and J 7 bases, with 18 bases left between them. The CDR3 consists of 13 residues. The germline CDR1 and CDR2 sequences are SQVTM and ANQGSEA. The CDR3 nucleotides are TGCAGCGTTCGAACCGGCGGGGTAATGGAGCAGTACTTC. It is translated as CSVRTGGVMEQYF.